This is a list of T cell receptor beta chains from one sample in a study of T cell responses to AZD1222 COVID-19 vaccine. Profiled with immunoSEQ multiplex PCR; TCRdb holds only in-frame clones, not every one. The data hold more than 95,000 clones, with about 87% observed a single time. Sequences were derived from peripheral blood, sampled on day 0 of AZD1222 vaccination. These receptor sequences come from an adult in good health. The CDR3 runs from the conserved cysteine through the conserved F or W. The order of the fields is D gene, V gene, CDR3 protein. A D gene is named only where the DNA matches it firmly.

TRBD2	TRBV19	CASSIVFKTSGRRLSYNEQFF
NA	TRBV4-3	CASSQGWTPGFYEQYF
NA	TRBV6-8	CASSYPPLGSCGYTF
TRBD1	TRBV28	CASSTQSGTGAGSGNTIYF
NA	TRBV7-3	CASSFWGRAGELFF
NA	TRBV30	CALLGTNEKLFF
NA	TRBV19	CASSRGSGYTF
TRBD2	TRBV9	CASSGSGGSYNEQFF
NA	TRBV28	CASSLSAGNTIYF
NA	TRBV9	CASSVGAANTEAFF
NA	TRBV19	CASSLAKGVGEKLFF